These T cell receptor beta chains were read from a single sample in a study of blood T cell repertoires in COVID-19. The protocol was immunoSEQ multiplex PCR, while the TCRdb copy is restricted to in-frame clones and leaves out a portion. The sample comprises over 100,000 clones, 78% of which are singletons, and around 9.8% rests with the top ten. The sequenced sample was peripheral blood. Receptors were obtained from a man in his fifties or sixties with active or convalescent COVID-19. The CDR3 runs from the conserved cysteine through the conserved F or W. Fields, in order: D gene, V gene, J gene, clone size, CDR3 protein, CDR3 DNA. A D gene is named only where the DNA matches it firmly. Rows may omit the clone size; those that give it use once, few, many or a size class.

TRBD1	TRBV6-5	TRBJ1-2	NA	CASIRDRGRYGYTF	TGTGCCAGCATAAGGGACAGGGGCCGCTATGGCTACACCTTC
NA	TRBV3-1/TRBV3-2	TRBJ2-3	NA	CASSLFGGTQYF	TGTGCCAGCAGCCTTTTCGGGGGTACGCAGTATTTT
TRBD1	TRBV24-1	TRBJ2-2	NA	CATSVQGSGELFF	TGTGCCACCAGTGTACAGGGGAGCGGGGAGCTGTTTTTT
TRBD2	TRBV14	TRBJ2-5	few	CASRRGSGRNQETQYF	TGTGCCAGCAGGAGGGGTAGCGGGAGGAACCAAGAGACCCAGTACTTC
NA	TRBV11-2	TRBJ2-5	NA	CASSRQAEGGTQYF	TGTGCCAGCAGCCGCCAGGCGGAAGGGGGGACCCAGTACTTC
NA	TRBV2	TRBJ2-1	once	CASTGDRKRYEQFF	TGTGCCAGCACGGGAGATAGGAAAAGGTATGAGCAGTTCTTC
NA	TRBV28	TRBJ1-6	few	CASGSHGGNSPLHF	TGTGCCAGCGGTTCACATGGGGGCAATTCACCCCTCCACTTT
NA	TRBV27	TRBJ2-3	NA	CATSWAPRYAQYF	TGTGCCACCTCTTGGGCCCCCCGATACGCGCAGTATTTT
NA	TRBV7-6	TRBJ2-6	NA	CASSLGRVSGANVLTF	TGTGCCAGCAGCTTAGGACGGGTCTCTGGGGCCAACGTCCTGACTTTC
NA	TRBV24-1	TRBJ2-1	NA	CATSSPRAHNNEQFF	TGTGCCACCAGTTCCCCCAGGGCTCATAACAATGAGCAGTTCTTC
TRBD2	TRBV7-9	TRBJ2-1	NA	CASRVGLGFNEQFF	TGTGCCAGCAGGGTTGGACTAGGTTTCAATGAGCAGTTCTTC
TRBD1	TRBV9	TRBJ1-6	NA	CASSENRGQGSPLHF	TGTGCCAGCAGCGAAAACAGGGGGCAGGGGTCACCCCTCCACTTT
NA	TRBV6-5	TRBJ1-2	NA	CASRYRPSGSGYTF	TGTGCCAGCAGGTATAGGCCCAGCGGCTCAGGCTACACCTTC
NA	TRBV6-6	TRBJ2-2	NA	CASSYSLRLAGELFF	TGTGCCAGCAGTTACTCGCTGCGGCTAGCCGGGGAGCTGTTTTTT
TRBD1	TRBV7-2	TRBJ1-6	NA	CASRTGTGDNSPLHF	TGTGCCAGCAGGACCGGGACAGGGGATAATTCACCCCTCCACTTT
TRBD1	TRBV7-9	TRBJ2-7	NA	CASSDPGQGSYEQYF	TGTGCCAGCAGCGATCCGGGACAGGGATCCTACGAGCAGTACTTC
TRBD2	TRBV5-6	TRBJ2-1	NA	CASSSPGLDRGEQFF	TGTGCCAGCAGCTCTCCGGGACTAGACCGTGGTGAGCAGTTCTTC
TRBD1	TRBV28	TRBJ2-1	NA	CASSGHSGGIYNEQFF	TGTGCCAGCAGTGGACACTCAGGGGGAATCTACAATGAGCAGTTCTTC
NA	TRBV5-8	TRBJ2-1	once	CASSFGQSSYNEQFF	TGTGCCAGCAGCTTCGGACAGAGCTCCTACAATGAGCAGTTCTTC
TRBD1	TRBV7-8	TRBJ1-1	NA	CASSLALQGRNTEAFF	TGTGCCAGCAGCTTAGCCTTACAGGGGCGAAACACTGAAGCTTTCTTT
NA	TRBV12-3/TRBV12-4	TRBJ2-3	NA	CASRDLADTQYF	TGTGCCAGCAGGGACTTAGCGGATACGCAGTATTTT
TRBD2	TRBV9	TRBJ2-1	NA	CASSSGPTSGSGREQFF	TGTGCCAGCAGCTCGGGGCCCACTAGCGGGAGTGGTCGGGAGCAGTTCTTC
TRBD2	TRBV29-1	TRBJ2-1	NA	CSVDLAVTGEQFF	TGCAGCGTTGATCTAGCGGTAACGGGTGAGCAGTTCTTC
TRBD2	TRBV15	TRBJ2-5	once	CATSSPLGLALETQYF	TGTGCCACCAGCTCACCACTGGGACTAGCGTTGGAGACCCAGTACTTC
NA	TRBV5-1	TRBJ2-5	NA	CASSTGLVAETQYF	TGCGCCAGCAGCACAGGGCTAGTCGCTGAGACCCAGTACTTC
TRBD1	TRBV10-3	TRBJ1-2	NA	CAISEEGAPGYGYTF	TGTGCCATCAGTGAGGAGGGGGCGCCTGGCTATGGCTACACCTTC
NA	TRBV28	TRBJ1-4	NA	CAGGRGNEKLFF	TGTGCCGGGGGAAGGGGGAATGAAAAACTGTTTTTT
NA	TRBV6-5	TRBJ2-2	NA	CASSSPGTLPPGELFF	TGTGCCAGCAGTTCCCCCGGGACTCTCCCCCCCGGGGAGCTGTTTTTT
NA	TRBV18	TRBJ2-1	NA	CASSLASGNEQFF	TGTGCCAGCTCCCTAGCCAGCGGGAATGAGCAGTTCTTC
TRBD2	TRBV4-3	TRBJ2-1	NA	CASSRGGLAGSEQFF	TGCGCCAGCAGCCGTGGGGGACTAGCGGGAAGTGAGCAGTTCTTC
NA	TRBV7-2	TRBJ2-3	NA	CASSLEAGGVYMQYF	TGTGCCAGCAGCTTAGAAGCCGGAGGAGTATATATGCAGTATTTT
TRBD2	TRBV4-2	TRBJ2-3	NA	CASSQATSGRGTDTQYF	TGTGCCAGCAGCCAAGCCACTAGCGGGAGAGGCACAGATACGCAGTATTTT
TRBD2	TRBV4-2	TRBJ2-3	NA	CASSQVMVAGAVTDTQYF	TGTGCCAGCAGCCAAGTAATGGTAGCGGGAGCGGTAACAGATACGCAGTATTTT
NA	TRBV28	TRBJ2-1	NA	CASTTAERVIEQFF	TGTGCCAGCACCACCGCGGAGCGGGTTATTGAGCAGTTCTTC
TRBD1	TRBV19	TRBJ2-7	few	CASRPSGTGTWYEQYF	TGTGCCAGTAGGCCGTCCGGGACAGGGACTTGGTACGAGCAGTACTTC
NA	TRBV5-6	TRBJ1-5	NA	CASSLGPSYYQPQHF	TGTGCCAGCAGCTTGGGCCCGAGTTACTATCAGCCCCAGCATTTT
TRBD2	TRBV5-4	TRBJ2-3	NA	CASSFGGSTADTQYF	TGTGCCAGCAGCTTTGGCGGGAGTACAGCAGATACGCAGTATTTT
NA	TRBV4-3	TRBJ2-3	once	CASSQEPGTGTDTQYF	TGCGCCAGCAGCCAAGAACCCGGTACGGGCACAGATACGCAGTATTTT
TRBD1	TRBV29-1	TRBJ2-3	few	CSVEDRAVDTQYF	TGCAGCGTTGAGGACAGGGCTGTGGATACGCAGTATTTT
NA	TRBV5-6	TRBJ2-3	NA	CASSFLESTDTQYF	TGTGCCAGCAGCTTCCTAGAAAGCACAGATACGCAGTATTTT
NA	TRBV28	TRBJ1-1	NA	CASSLGVMNTEAFF	TGTGCCAGCAGCCTAGGGGTTATGAACACTGAAGCTTTCTTT
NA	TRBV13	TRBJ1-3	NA	CASSLGPRYSGNTIYF	TGTGCCAGCAGCTTAGGTCCCAGGTACTCTGGAAACACCATATATTTT